The clone carrying this T cell receptor (beta chain) was picked up a small number of times. Its target is unknown. The sample belongs to a study of T cells after yellow fever vaccination. Across the study: Libraries from low-cell-number fractions were prepared with the SMART-Seq v4 Ultra Low Input RNA kit. General study results and limits: Post-booster repertoires again held most primary-vaccination clones (about 95% CD4, around 90% CD8). Clonotype sharing between CD4 and CD8 compartments was small.

Production of TCR cDNA was by 5'RACE template switching, which also added a universal primer site and UMIs. From the 5' RACE reads, TCRdb called clonotypes with MiXCR, one entry per CDR3 protein. Found here are some 200,000 distinct CDR3 sequences, 2.5% to 3.5% of them singletons; the top ten hold roughly 3.2%. The germline CDR1 and CDR2 sequences are MNHEY and SVGEGT. This CDR3 comprises 14 residues. V shed 4 bases and J 7 bases; nucleotides not matched to a gene: 7. This clonotype was obtained from a man between 18 and 35 years old who received the YFV17D yellow fever vaccine. The sample here was CD4+ T cells sorted from PBMCs, taken 10 days after the yellow fever booster vaccination. This chain links TRBV6-2 or TRBV6-3 with TRBJ1-5, with 7 bases lining up with TRBD1. The CDR3 here is CASSLSTGIQPQHF. For the CDR3, the DNA is TGTGCCAGCAGTTTGTCGACAGGGATCCAGCCCCAGCATTTT.